This TCR beta chain came from a study of EBV T-cell therapy then PD-1 blockade in nasopharyngeal carcinoma. Worth noting for this clone: Its specificity is not known.

Using immunoSEQ multiplex PCR, the repertoire was profiled, and TCRdb retains in-frame clones only, with some absent. This table has about 22,000 clones, 82% appearing once. The CDR3 length is 15 residues. The germline gives CDR1 MGHDK, CDR2 SYGVNS. Losses at the gene ends were 3 bases for V and 3 bases for J; bases not matched to a gene: 7. Indicated treatment: AdE1-LMPpoly-expanded autologous EBV-specific T-cell therapy followed by anti-PD-1 nivolumab. This TCR derives from a man aged 35 to 55 with nasopharyngeal carcinoma. The chain employs TRBV25-1 and TRBJ1-1; the match to TRBD1 covers 7 bases. This material consisted of CD8+ T cells from blood, taken at day -245 from a patient whose treatment included autologous EBV-specific T cells and nivolumab. The CDR3 here is CASSDQGGVYTEAFF. DNA of the CDR3: TGTGCCAGCAGTGATCAGGGGGGTGTATACACTGAAGCTTTCTTT.